This TCR beta chain came from a study of cytomegalovirus exposure and HLA in healthy donors. Whole-study findings and limits: Per published reports, the classifier diagnosed cytomegalovirus status with high specificity and sensitivity. Analyzed later, most CMV-associated TCR beta chains appeared HLA-restricted.

The PCR contained 60 Vbeta and 13 Jbeta primers. TCRdb's table, derived via immunoSEQ multiplex PCR, lists solely in-frame clones and lacks some. The table records 110,000 to 150,000 clones, 65% to 85% of them present only once. The germline V gene has CDR1 SNHLY and CDR2 FYNNEI. Trimming left V 5 bases short and J 1 base short, with 8 bases between. The CDR3 extends over 13 amino acids. This clone was seen more than once but under ten times. Antigen unknown. The chain has TRBV2 and TRBJ1-1; no clear D gene. Sequencing input: PBMCs. This receptor was taken from a male donor in good health and CMV-seronegative. CDR3 bases: TGTGCCAGCAGTCCAGGTGGGAACACTGAAGCTTTCTTT. Amino acid sequence: CASSPGGNTEAFF.